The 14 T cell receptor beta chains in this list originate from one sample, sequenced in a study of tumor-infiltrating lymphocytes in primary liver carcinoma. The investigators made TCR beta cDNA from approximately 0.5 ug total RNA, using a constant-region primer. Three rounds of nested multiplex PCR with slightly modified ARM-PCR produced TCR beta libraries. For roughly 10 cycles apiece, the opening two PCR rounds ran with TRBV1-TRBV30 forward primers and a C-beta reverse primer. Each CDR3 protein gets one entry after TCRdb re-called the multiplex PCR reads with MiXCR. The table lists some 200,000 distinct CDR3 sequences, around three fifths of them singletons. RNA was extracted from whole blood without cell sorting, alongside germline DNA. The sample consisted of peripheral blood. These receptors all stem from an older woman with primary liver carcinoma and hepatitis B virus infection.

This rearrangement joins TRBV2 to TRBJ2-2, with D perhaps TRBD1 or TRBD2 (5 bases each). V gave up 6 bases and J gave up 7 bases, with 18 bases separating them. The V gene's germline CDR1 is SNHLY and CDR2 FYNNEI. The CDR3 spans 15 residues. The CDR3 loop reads CASSPGTGTLGELFF. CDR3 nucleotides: TGTGCCAGCAGCCCAGGGACGGGTACTCTCGGGGAGCTGTTTTTT.

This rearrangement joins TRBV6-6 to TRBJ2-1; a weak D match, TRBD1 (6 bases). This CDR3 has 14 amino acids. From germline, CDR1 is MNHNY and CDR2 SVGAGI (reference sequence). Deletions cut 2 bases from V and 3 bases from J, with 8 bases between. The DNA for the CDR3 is TGTGCCAGCAGTTACGAACAGGGCTACAATGAGCAGTTCTTC. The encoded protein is CASSYEQGYNEQFF.

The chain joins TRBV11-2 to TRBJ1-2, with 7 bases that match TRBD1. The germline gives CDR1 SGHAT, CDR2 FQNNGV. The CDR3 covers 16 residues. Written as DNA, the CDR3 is TGTACCAACAGCCGAACCGAGCCAGGGGGGAACTATGGCTACACCTTC. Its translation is CTNSRTEPGGNYGYTF.

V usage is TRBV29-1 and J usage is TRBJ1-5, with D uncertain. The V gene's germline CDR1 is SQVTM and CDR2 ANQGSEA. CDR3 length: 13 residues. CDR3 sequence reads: CSAECASRQPQHF. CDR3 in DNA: TGCAGTGCTGAGTGTGCCTCCCGCCAGCCCCAGCATTTT.

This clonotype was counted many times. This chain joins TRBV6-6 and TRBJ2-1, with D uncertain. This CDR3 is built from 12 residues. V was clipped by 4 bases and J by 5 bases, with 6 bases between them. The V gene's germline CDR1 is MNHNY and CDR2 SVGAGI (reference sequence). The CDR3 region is CASSFSDNEQFF. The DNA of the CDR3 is TGTGCCAGCAGTTTTTCGGACAATGAGCAGTTCTTC.

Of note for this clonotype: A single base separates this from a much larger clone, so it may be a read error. CDR3 region: CASSRGTGLRRGYTF. CDR3 bases: TGTGCCAGCAGCCGGGGGACAGGCCTGAGGCGAGGCTACACCTTC. V is TRBV5-6 and J is TRBJ1-2, with 8 bases identical to TRBD1. CDR1 and CDR2 from the germline V gene are SGHDT and YYEEEE. The CDR3 totals 15 residues. The J segment lost 8 bases and the V segment lost 4 bases, leaving 13 bases of the junction unmatched.

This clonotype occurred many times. The CDR3, as DNA: TGTGCCAGCAGTTACATTTCCTCCGGGACTATTCACACCGGGGAGCTGTTTTTT. Protein sequence: CASSYISSGTIHTGELFF. V gene TRBV6-5 combines with J gene TRBJ2-2; 7 nucleotides line up with TRBD2. V was clipped by 2 bases and J by 3 bases; unmatched bases: 12. The V gene's germline CDR1 is MNHEY and CDR2 SVGAGI. There are 18 residues in the CDR3.

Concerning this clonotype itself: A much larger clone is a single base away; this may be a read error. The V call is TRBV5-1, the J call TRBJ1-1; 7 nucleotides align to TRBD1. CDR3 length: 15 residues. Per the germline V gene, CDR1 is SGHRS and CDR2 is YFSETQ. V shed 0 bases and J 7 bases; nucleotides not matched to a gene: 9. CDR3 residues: CASSLESGGAIEAFF. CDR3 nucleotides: TGCGCCAGCAGCTTGGAATCAGGGGGTGCCATTGAAGCTTTCTTT.

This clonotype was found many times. The CDR3 region is CAITAGGGYNEQFF. CDR3 DNA sequence: TGTGCCATCACAGCGGGAGGGGGTTACAATGAGCAGTTCTTC. The chain carries TRBV5-4 and TRBJ2-1; 10 bases match TRBD2. The CDR3 consists of 14 residues. Per the germline V gene, CDR1 is SGHNT and CDR2 is YYREEE (reference sequence). V was clipped by 9 bases and J by 4 bases; unmatched bases: 7.

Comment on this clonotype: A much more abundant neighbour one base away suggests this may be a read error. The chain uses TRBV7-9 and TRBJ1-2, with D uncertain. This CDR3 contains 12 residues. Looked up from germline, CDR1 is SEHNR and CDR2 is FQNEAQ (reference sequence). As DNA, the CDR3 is TGTGCCAGCAGCTTAGACATCTATGGCAACACCTTC. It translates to CASSLDIYGNTF.

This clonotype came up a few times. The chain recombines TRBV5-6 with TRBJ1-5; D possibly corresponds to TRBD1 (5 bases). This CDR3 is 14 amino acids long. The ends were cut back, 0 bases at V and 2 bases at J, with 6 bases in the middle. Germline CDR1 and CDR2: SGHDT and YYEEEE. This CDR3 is CASSLVGRNQPQHF. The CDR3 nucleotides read TGTGCCAGCAGCTTGGTGGGGCGCAATCAGCCCCAGCATTTT.

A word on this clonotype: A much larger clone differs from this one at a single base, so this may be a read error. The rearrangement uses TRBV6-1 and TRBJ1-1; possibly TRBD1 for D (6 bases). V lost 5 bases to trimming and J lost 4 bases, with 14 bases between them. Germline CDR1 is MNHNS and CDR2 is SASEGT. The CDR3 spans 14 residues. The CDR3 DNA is TGTGCCAGCAGTCGCGACAGGCTGGCCACTGAAGCTTTCTTT. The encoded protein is CASSRDRLATEAFF.

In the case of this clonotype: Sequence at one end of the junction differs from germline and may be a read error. In nucleotides, the CDR3 is TGTGCCAGCAGTTTCGACGGGGGAAAGGGCAATGGGCAGTTCTTC. Encoded protein: CASSFDGGKGNGQFF. This chain connects TRBV11-2 to TRBJ2-1, with D tentatively TRBD2 (6 bases). This CDR3 spans 15 amino acids. CDR1 is SGHAT, CDR2 FQNNGV, per germline.

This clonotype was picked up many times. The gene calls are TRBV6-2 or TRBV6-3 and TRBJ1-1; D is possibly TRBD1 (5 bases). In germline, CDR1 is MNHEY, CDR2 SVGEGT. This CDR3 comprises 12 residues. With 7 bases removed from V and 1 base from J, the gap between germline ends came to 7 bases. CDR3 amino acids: CASTQGNTEAFF. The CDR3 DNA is TGTGCCAGCACCCAGGGGAACACTGAAGCTTTCTTT.